The sequence of this TCR beta chain was determined in a study of blood T cells in healthy people across ages. About this clonotype: Its target is not known.

CDR1 and CDR2 (germline): LGHDT, YNNKEL (reference sequence). With V trimmed by 0 bases and J by 11 bases, 7 bases remained unmatched. The CDR3 contains 14 residues. Donation came from healthy Caucasian individuals in Russia who were aged about 6 to 95. At least 6.5 million PBMCs were isolated per sample. Next came a second PCR, run for about 7 to 12 cycles, which used a sample-barcoded 5' primer along with a J-beta primer mix. One entry per CDR3 protein, called by TCRdb with MiXCR from the 5' RACE reads. The sample carries 700,000 to 900,000 distinct CDR3 sequences, around half recorded once. The study's findings and limits: A greater number of naive CD4+ cells and higher diversity distinguished long-lived donors from aged donors. Changes in expanded clonotypes were possibly confounded, as the CMV status of donors was unknown.

The chain uses TRBV3-1 and TRBJ2-5; 9 bases align to TRBD2. The sequence was obtained from a man older than 75 in good health. Sequencing used blood. CDR3 DNA sequence: TGTGCCAGCAGCCAAGATCCGCCTAGCGGGACGCAGTACTTC. Its translation: CASSQDPPSGTQYF.